These 29 T cell receptor beta chains share one sample of origin, sequenced in a study of Ad26.COV2.S vaccination and SARS-CoV-2 variants (dated by TCRdb to the early 2020s). Libraries were built with the immunoSEQ multiplex PCR assay. The clones in this table, taken by TCRdb from immuneACCESS, are in-frame only. Not every clone is retained; where verified, under half of the shortfall comes from an unresolved V gene, and the cause of the rest is unknown. This sample gives roughly 420,000 clones in total; over 75% of them show up just once. Around 3.6% of the sample is held by the ten biggest clonotypes. The sample's treatment or condition, from its label and the paper: some 19 received Ad26.COV2.S at low or high dose, single or two shots; about 5 received placebo; per-sample allocation not given. Repertoires of vaccine and placebo recipients were sequenced from samples collected on day 63 after the first injection.

Specimen: peripheral blood, collected in a trial of Ad26.COV2.S vaccine versus placebo. These receptors came from a person between 18 and 65 years old who received the Ad26.COV2.S COVID-19 vaccine or a placebo.

This chain uses TRBV27 with TRBJ2-4; D perhaps matches TRBD2 (5 bases). V was clipped by 5 bases and J by 8 bases, with 13 bases between them. This CDR3 comprises 13 residues. Germline V CDR1 and CDR2: MNHEY, SMNVEV (reference sequence). The CDR3 DNA sequence: TGTGCCAGCAGTCATAACTCGCGGGACATTCAGTACTTC. This translates into CASSHNSRDIQYF.

This sequence joins TRBV19 and TRBJ1-5; D ambiguous. The germline V and J ends were trimmed by 0 bases and 2 bases, with 14 bases remaining between them. CDR1 is LNHDA and CDR2 is SQIVND in the germline V gene (reference sequence). The length of the CDR3 is 17 residues. The CDR3 protein is CASSIDHHARGNQPQHF. CDR3 coding DNA: TGTGCCAGTAGTATAGATCATCACGCCCGGGGCAATCAGCCCCAGCATTTT.

The rearrangement uses TRBV19 and TRBJ2-3; TRBD2 matches at 15 bases. Germline lookup yields CDR1 LNHDA and CDR2 SQIVND (reference sequence). The V and J ends lost 9 bases and 5 bases, in that order; junction bases with no gene match: 9. The CDR3 length is 16 residues. DNA of the CDR3: TGTGCCAGCCGGACTAGCGGGGGGGCACAGGTAGATACGCAGTATTTT. Residues: CASRTSGGAQVDTQYF.

This clone was seen more than once but under ten times. The rearrangement links TRBV28 to TRBJ2-7; D is ambiguous. This CDR3 has 15 amino acids. Trimming removed 4 bases at V and 1 base at J, with 14 bases between. Germline V gene data show CDR1 as MDHEN and CDR2 as SYDVKM. CDR3 in DNA: TGTGCCAGCAGTTCTCGGACGGAGCTATCCTACGAGCAGTACTTC. This codes for CASSSRTELSYEQYF.

The chain links TRBV9 to TRBJ2-7; TRBD1 or TRBD2 may be the D gene (5 bases each). Trimming stripped 3 bases from V and 3 bases from J, with 13 bases between. CDR1 is SGDLS, CDR2 YYNGEE, per germline. CDR3 length: 14 residues. Written as DNA, the CDR3 is TGTGCCAGCAGCGCACCGGGACCGAACTACGAGCAGTACTTC. Protein product: CASSAPGPNYEQYF.

This chain uses TRBV19 with TRBJ1-2, with 7 positions matching TRBD1. This CDR3 contains 13 residues. V was pared by 10 bases and J by 4 bases, with 9 bases of the junction left unmatched. Germline V lookup: CDR1 LNHDA, CDR2 SQIVND (reference sequence). As DNA, the CDR3 is TGTGCCACCTTCGACAGGGAAATCTATGGCTACACCTTC. This sequence encodes CATFDREIYGYTF.

The genes are TRBV27 and TRBJ2-7; TRBD2 matches at 9 bases. The germline V gene encodes CDR1 MNHEY and CDR2 SMNVEV (reference sequence). This CDR3 has 17 residues. V dropped 5 bases and J dropped 3; count of bases not matched to a gene: 14. CDR3 in amino acids: CASSTLGAGGPFYEQYF. Here the CDR3 DNA reads TGTGCCAGCAGTACCCTCGGGGCGGGGGGGCCCTTCTACGAGCAGTACTTC.

The chain employs TRBV12-3 or TRBV12-4 and TRBJ2-5, with D unresolved. The CDR3 sequence is 12 residues long. Trimming took 5 bases from V and 4 from J, leaving 8 bases between them. The CDR3 spells CASSEWGETQYF. In DNA, the CDR3 is TGTGCCAGCAGTGAATGGGGAGAGACCCAGTACTTC.

On this clone: The junction and the germline gene differ at one end; a read error may be behind it. The rearrangement uses TRBV7-8 and TRBJ2-5; the D call may be TRBD1 or TRBD2 (5 bases each). Germline V lookup: CDR1 SGHVS, CDR2 FQNEAQ. There are 14 residues in the CDR3. The CDR3 sequence is CASSSRARLGVANF. In DNA form, the CDR3 reads TGTGCCAGCAGCTCCAGGGCGAGGCTGGGGGTAGCGAACTTC. Complete variable domain (other parts from reference TRBV7-8 and TRBJ2-5): GAGVSQSPRYKVAKRGQDVALRCDPISGHVSLFWYQQALGQGPEFLTYFQNEAQLDKSGLPSDRFFAERPEGSVSTLKIQRTQQEDSAVYLCASSSRARLGVANFGPGTRLLVL.

V is TRBV7-2 and J is TRBJ2-1; D possibly corresponds to TRBD2 (5 bases). V was pared by 1 base and J by 10 bases, with 5 bases between. The CDR3 consists of 11 residues. CDR1 is SGHTA, CDR2 FQGNSA, per germline. The CDR3 here is CASSLGGEQFF. CDR3 nucleotide sequence: TGTGCCAGCAGCTTAGGCGGGGAGCAGTTCTTC.

This clone has a single count. Written as DNA, the CDR3 is TGTGCCTGGAGTGTGGAATCTGGAAACACCATATATTTT. Amino acids: CAWSVESGNTIYF. The chain couples TRBV30 to TRBJ1-3; no definite D call. Deletions cut 0 bases from V and 1 base from J, with 4 bases between. The germline gives CDR1 GTSNPN, CDR2 SVGIG (reference sequence). This CDR3 is 13 amino acids long.

The count of this clone is one. V usage is TRBV18 and J usage is TRBJ1-1, with 7 positions matching TRBD1. The CDR3 contains 18 residues. CDR1 and CDR2 from the germline V gene are KGHSH and LQKENI. With 3 bases clipped from V and 6 bases from J, the junction kept 19 bases outside the gene matches. DNA for the CDR3: TGTGCCAGCTCACCGCAAGCAAAACGACCAGGGGGTTCAGCTGAAGCTTTCTTT. This encodes CASSPQAKRPGGSAEAFF.

The chain joins TRBV5-5 to TRBJ2-2; D ambiguous. Germline V CDR1 and CDR2: SGHKS, YYEKEE (reference sequence). Trimming left V 1 base short and J 6 bases short, with 7 bases between. This CDR3 contains 13 residues. DNA of the CDR3: TGTGCCAGCAGCTTGATCGAGGCCGGGGAGCTGTTTTTT. Its translation: CASSLIEAGELFF.

The chain has TRBV7-2 and TRBJ2-5; D unclear. V gave up 1 base and J gave up 1 base, with 13 bases separating them. Germline V gene lookup returns CDR1 SGHTA and CDR2 FQGNSA. The CDR3 has 16 residues. This CDR3 is CASSLVDALGQETQYF. Here the CDR3 DNA reads TGTGCCAGCAGCTTAGTGGACGCACTGGGCCAAGAGACCCAGTACTTC.

This chain links TRBV7-2 with TRBJ2-7; possibly TRBD2 for D (5 bases). Germline loops: CDR1 SGHTA, CDR2 FQGNSA. The CDR3 has 16 residues. V was clipped by 4 bases and J by 2 bases, with 18 bases between them. CDR3 nucleotides: TGTGCCAGCAGCTCCAAAGAGGACTGGGTAACCTACGAGCAGTACTTC. This translates into CASSSKEDWVTYEQYF.

The J gene is TRBJ2-7, the V gene TRBV5-1, with D perhaps TRBD2 (6 bases). Deletions cut 4 bases from V and 3 bases from J, with 14 bases between. CDR3 size: 14 residues. Germline lookup yields CDR1 SGHRS and CDR2 YFSETQ. The CDR3 DNA reads TGCGCCAGCAGCCTGGGTGGGGGACTCTACGAGCAGTACTTC. Translation: CASSLGGGLYEQYF. The full variable domain, completed using reference TRBV5-1 and TRBJ2-7, is KAGVTQTPRYLIKTRGQQVTLSCSPISGHRSVSWYQQTPGQGLQFLFEYFSETQRNKGNFPGRFSGRQFSNSRSEMNVSTLELGDSALYLCASSLGGGLYEQYFGPGTRLTVT.

This sequence joins TRBV6-5 and TRBJ1-2; D perhaps matches TRBD1 (5 bases). CDR3 length: 12 amino acids. Between the trimmed V and J ends, which lost 5 bases and 8 bases, there was a span of 12 bases. Per the germline V gene, CDR1 is MNHEY and CDR2 is SVGAGI. The CDR3 sequence is CASSRAEGGYTF. Written as DNA, the CDR3 is TGTGCCAGCAGTCGGGCCGAGGGGGGCTACACCTTC.

This chain uses TRBV19 with TRBJ1-4; a weak D match, TRBD1 (5 bases). The CDR3 consists of 13 residues. Trimming took 4 bases from V and 8 from J, leaving 11 bases between them. CDR1 and CDR2 (germline): LNHDA, SQIVND (reference sequence). CDR3 sequence: CASSTGPYEKLFF. In DNA form, the CDR3 reads TGTGCCAGTAGTACGGGACCTTACGAAAAACTGTTTTTT.

V usage is TRBV5-1 and J usage is TRBJ1-1, with no clear D. V lost 4 bases and J lost 1, with 8 bases in between. This CDR3 has 13 amino acids. CDR1 SGHRS and CDR2 YFSETQ come from the germline V gene. CDR3 DNA: TGCGCCAGCAGCACGGACGGGAACACTGAAGCTTTCTTT. As protein: CASSTDGNTEAFF.

The sample holds one count of this clone. The chain is built from TRBV28 and TRBJ2-5; D might be TRBD2 (5 bases). CDR3 length: 14 amino acids. In germline, CDR1 is MDHEN, CDR2 SYDVKM. V was trimmed by 5 bases and J by 4 bases, leaving 14 bases between them. In nucleotides, the CDR3 is TGTGCCAGCAGTAAAAGTCTAGCCGGAGAGACCCAGTACTTC. Protein: CASSKSLAGETQYF.

The genes are TRBV12-3 or TRBV12-4 and TRBJ2-7; the D is unclear. Trimming left V 5 bases short and J 4 bases short, with 9 bases between. The CDR3 has 12 residues. The DNA of the CDR3 is TGTGCCAGCAGTCCATACCTTTACGAGCAGTACTTC. Protein sequence: CASSPYLYEQYF.

The chain has TRBV7-8 and TRBJ2-5; D not resolved. Germline loops: CDR1 SGHVS, CDR2 FQNEAQ. V shed 6 bases and J shed 5 bases, with 10 bases lying between them. The CDR3 consists of 12 residues. CDR3 nucleotide sequence: TGTGCCAGCAGTAGAGGTTTGGAGACCCAGTACTTC. This translates into CASSRGLETQYF.

This chain joins TRBV10-2 and TRBJ2-2, with D perhaps matching TRBD1 or TRBD2 (5 bases each). V was cut by 7 bases and J by 5 bases, with 8 bases left in between. The CDR3 spans 12 residues. Germline CDR1 is WSHSY and CDR2 is SAAADI. The CDR3 here is CASIEGTGELFF. CDR3 bases: TGCGCCAGCATAGAGGGGACCGGGGAGCTGTTTTTT.

This clone has a single count. This chain joins TRBV6-6 and TRBJ1-1; 9 bases map to TRBD1. The CDR3 consists of 14 residues. Trimming cost V 7 bases and J 1 base; bases outside gene matches: 4. The germline V gene encodes CDR1 MNHNY and CDR2 SVGAGI (reference sequence). The chain's CDR3 is CASTKDRGNTEAFF. The CDR3 DNA sequence: TGTGCCAGCACGAAGGACAGGGGGAACACTGAAGCTTTCTTT.

The chain links TRBV2 to TRBJ2-2, with 10 nucleotides matching TRBD1. V was clipped by 8 bases and J by 7 bases; unmatched bases: 4. This CDR3 comprises 13 residues. CDR1 and CDR2 (germline): SNHLY, FYNNEI. The DNA for the CDR3 is TGTGCCAGCCGGGACAGGGGATTCGGGGAGCTGTTTTTT. Its translation: CASRDRGFGELFF.

This CDR3 reads CASSLNPGGGQETQYF. For the CDR3, the DNA is TGTGCCAGCAGCTTGAATCCGGGGGGGGGTCAAGAGACCCAGTACTTC. The J gene is TRBJ2-5, the V gene TRBV11-2; TRBD2 matches at 8 bases. Per the germline V gene, CDR1 is SGHAT and CDR2 is FQNNGV. The CDR3 runs 16 residues. Unmatched junction bases numbered 8, after V lost 3 bases and J lost 2 bases. The full variable domain, rest sourced from reference TRBV11-2 and TRBJ2-5, is EAGVAQSPRYKIIEKRQSVAFWCNPISGHATLYWYQQILGQGPKLLIQFQNNGVVDDSQLPKDRFSAERLKGVDSTLKIQPAKLEDSAVYLCASSLNPGGGQETQYFGPGTRLLVL.

The chain has TRBV7-2 and TRBJ2-5, with 8 bases aligning to TRBD2. The germline V gene has CDR1 SGHTA and CDR2 FQGNSA. This CDR3 contains 15 residues. V shed 5 bases, J shed 0 bases, and the junction held 5 bases outside the gene matches. The chain's CDR3 is CASSQHSGNQETQYF. The CDR3 DNA follows: TGTGCCAGCAGCCAACATAGCGGGAACCAAGAGACCCAGTACTTC.

The V call is TRBV7-8, the J call TRBJ1-1; D gene uncertain. Germline loops: CDR1 SGHVS, CDR2 FQNEAQ. The V gene lost 2 bases and the J gene lost 1 base, with 5 bases spanning the gap. The CDR3 loop spans 13 amino acids. The CDR3 sequence is CASSLTENTEAFF. CDR3 bases: TGTGCCAGCAGCTTAACAGAGAACACTGAAGCTTTCTTT. Supplemented by reference TRBV7-8 and TRBJ1-1, the full variable domain reads GAGVSQSPRYKVAKRGQDVALRCDPISGHVSLFWYQQALGQGPEFLTYFQNEAQLDKSGLPSDRFFAERPEGSVSTLKIQRTQQEDSAVYLCASSLTENTEAFFGQGTRLTVV.

The chain recombines TRBV10-3 with TRBJ2-3, with 7 positions matching TRBD2. The CDR3 contains 13 residues. The germline gives CDR1 ENHRY, CDR2 SYGVKD. Trimming removed 10 bases from V and 6 bases from J; junction bases left unmatched: 10. CDR3 nucleotides: TGTGCCACCGGGACTACCAGAGAGGATACGCAGTATTTT. Translation gives CATGTTREDTQYF.